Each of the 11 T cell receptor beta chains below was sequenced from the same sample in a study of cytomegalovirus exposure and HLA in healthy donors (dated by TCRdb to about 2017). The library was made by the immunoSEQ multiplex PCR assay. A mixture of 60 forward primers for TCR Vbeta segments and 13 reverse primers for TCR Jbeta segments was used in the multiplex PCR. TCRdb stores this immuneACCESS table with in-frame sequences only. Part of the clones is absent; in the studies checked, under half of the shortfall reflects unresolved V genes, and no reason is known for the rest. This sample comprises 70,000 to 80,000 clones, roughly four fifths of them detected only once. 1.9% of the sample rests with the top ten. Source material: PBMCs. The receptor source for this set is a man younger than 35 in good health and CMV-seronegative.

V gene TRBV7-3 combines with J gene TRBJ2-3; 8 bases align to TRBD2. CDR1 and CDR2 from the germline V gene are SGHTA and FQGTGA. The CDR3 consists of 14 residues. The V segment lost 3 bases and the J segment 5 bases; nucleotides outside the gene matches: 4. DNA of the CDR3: TGTGCCAGCAGCTTGAGCGGGAGAAGAGATACGCAGTATTTT. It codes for CASSLSGRRDTQYF.

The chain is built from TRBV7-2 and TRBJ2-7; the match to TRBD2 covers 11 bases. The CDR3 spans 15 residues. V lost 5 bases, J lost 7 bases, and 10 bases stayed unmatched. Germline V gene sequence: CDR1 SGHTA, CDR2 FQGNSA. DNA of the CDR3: TGTGCCAGCAGCGTCACTAGCGGGAGTTATTATGAGCAGTACTTC. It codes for CASSVTSGSYYEQYF.

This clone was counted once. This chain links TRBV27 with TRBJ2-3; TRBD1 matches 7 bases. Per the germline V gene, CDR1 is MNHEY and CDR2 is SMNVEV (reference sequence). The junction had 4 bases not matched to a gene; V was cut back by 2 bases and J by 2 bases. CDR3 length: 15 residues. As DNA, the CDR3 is TGTGCCAGCAGTTTACGGGACAGACCCACAGATACGCAGTATTTT. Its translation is CASSLRDRPTDTQYF.

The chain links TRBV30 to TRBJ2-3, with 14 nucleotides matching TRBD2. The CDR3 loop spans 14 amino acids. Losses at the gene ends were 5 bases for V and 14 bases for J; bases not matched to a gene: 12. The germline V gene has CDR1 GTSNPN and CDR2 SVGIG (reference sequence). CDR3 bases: TGTGCCTGGGAAGGGACTAGCGGGAGATTCGGAAGGTATTTT. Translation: CAWEGTSGRFGRYF.

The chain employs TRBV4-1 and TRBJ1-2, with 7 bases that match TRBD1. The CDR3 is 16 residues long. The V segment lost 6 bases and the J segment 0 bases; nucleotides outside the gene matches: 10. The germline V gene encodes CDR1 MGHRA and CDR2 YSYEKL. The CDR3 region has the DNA TGCGCCAGCAGGACAACCGGGACAGATTCTAACTATGGCTACACCTTC. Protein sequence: CASRTTGTDSNYGYTF.

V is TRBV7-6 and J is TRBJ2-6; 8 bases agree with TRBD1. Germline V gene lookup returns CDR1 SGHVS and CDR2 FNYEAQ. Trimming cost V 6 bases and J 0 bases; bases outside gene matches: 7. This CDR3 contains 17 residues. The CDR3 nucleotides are TGTGCCAGCAGAACAGGACAGGGCTACTCTGGGGCCAACGTCCTGACTTTC. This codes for CASRTGQGYSGANVLTF.

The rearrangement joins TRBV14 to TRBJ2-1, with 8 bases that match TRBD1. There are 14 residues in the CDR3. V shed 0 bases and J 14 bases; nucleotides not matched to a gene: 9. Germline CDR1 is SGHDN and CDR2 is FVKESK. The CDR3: CASSQEYQGAVEFF. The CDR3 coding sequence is TGTGCCAGCAGCCAAGAGTACCAGGGGGCGGTGGAGTTCTTC.

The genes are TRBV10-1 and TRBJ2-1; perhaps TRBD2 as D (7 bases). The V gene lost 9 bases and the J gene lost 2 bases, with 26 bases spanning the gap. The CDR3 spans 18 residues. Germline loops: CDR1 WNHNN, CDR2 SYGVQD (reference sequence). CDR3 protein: CARRRFHSGGGAYNEQFF. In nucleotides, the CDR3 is TGCGCCAGAAGACGTTTTCATAGCGGCGGGGGCGCCTACAATGAGCAGTTCTTC.

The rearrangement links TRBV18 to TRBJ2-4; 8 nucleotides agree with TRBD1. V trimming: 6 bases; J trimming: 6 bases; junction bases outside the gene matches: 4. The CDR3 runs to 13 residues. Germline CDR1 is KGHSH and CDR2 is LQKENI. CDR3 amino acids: CASSPDRVNIQYF. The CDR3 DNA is TGTGCCAGCTCCCCGGACAGGGTAAACATTCAGTACTTC.

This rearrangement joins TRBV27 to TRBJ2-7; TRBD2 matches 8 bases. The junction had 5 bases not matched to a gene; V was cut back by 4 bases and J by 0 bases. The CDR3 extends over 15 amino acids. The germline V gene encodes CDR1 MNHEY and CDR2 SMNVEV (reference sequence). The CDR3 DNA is TGTGCCAGCAGTTCCCTAGCGGGCACCTCCTACGAGCAGTACTTC. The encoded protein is CASSSLAGTSYEQYF.

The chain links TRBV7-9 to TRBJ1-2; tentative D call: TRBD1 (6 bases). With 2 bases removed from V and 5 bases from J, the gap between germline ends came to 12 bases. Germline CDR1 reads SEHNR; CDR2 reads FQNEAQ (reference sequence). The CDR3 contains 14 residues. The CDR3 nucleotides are TGTGCCAGCAGCTTAAGTCAGGGGTGGTATGGCTACACCTTC. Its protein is CASSLSQGWYGYTF. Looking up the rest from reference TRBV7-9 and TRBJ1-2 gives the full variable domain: DTGVSQNPRHKITKRGQNVTFRCDPISEHNRLYWYRQTLGQGPEFLTYFQNEAQLEKSRLLSDRFSAERPKGSFSTLEIQRTEQGDSAMYLCASSLSQGWYGYTFGSGTRLTVV.